Listed below are T cell receptor beta chains from one sample, sequenced in a study of technical replicates of blood from four donors. TCRdb's copy holds only in-frame clones and misses some; the assay was immunoSEQ multiplex PCR. The sample has approximately 75,000 clones, around 95% seen once. What was sequenced was T cells isolated from PBMCs. The receptors shown here come from a human donor in good health. The CDR3 runs from the conserved cysteine through the conserved F or W. The D gene is left open where the match is weak. Not every row has a clone size; where given, it reads once, few, many or a size class.

J gene,D gene,clone size,V gene,CDR3 DNA,CDR3 protein
TRBJ1-2,-,-,TRBV27,TGTGCCAGCAGCCATCCCGGGGGTAGAGTAGGCTACACCTTC,CASSHPGGRVGYTF
TRBJ2-6,-,-,TRBV5-4,TGTGCCAGCAGCTTGGGACAGATGGAGATCTCTGGGGCCAACGTCCTGACTTTC,CASSLGQMEISGANVLTF
TRBJ2-1,TRBD1,-,TRBV10-3,TGTGCCATCTCAGGGGGCCCATACAATGAGCAGTTCTTC,CAISGGPYNEQFF
TRBJ1-2,TRBD1,-,TRBV7-9,TGTGCCAGCAGCCCGACGGACAGGGGGTCTTATGGCTACACCTTC,CASSPTDRGSYGYTF
TRBJ1-4,TRBD1,-,TRBV18,TGTGCCAGCTCACCACCGTCAGGGGGCACGACTAATGAAAAACTGTTTTTT,CASSPPSGGTTNEKLFF
TRBJ2-4,-,-,TRBV27,TGTGCCAGCAGTTCGTCGGGGGAGGCGGCCAAAAACATTCAGTACTTC,CASSSSGEAAKNIQYF
TRBJ2-7,TRBD1,-,TRBV6-5,TGTGCCAGCAGTTACCGGGACAGGGGCTACGAGCAGTACTTC,CASSYRDRGYEQYF
TRBJ1-5,-,-,TRBV21-1,TGTGCCAGCAGCAACCGACACCTTGGAGGGTATCAGCCCCAGCATTTT,CASSNRHLGGYQPQHF
TRBJ2-1,TRBD2,-,TRBV28,TGTGCCAGCAGGCCGCAGACCGGGACTATAGGGGAGCAGTTCTTC,CASRPQTGTIGEQFF
TRBJ2-5,-,-,TRBV7-6,TGTGCCAGCAGCTTAGAACCGGGAGTTGGGGAGACCCAGTACTTC,CASSLEPGVGETQYF
TRBJ1-1,-,-,TRBV7-2,TGTGCCAGCAGCCCAAGAATAGACAGAACTGAAGCTTTCTTT,CASSPRIDRTEAFF
TRBJ1-2,-,-,TRBV4-3,TGCGCCAGCAGCCATACGAAGACAGAGAGATATGGCTACACCTTC,CASSHTKTERYGYTF
TRBJ2-7,TRBD1,-,TRBV9,TGTGCCAGCAGCGAAGGACAGGGATACTACGAGCAGTACTTC,CASSEGQGYYEQYF
TRBJ2-7,TRBD1,once,TRBV5-1,TGCGCCAGCAGCTGGACAGGGGAGCAGCAGTACTTC,CASSWTGEQQYF
TRBJ2-1,TRBD1,-,TRBV30,TGTGCCTGGAGTGTACAGGGGGGCTTTTTAAATGAGCAGTTCTTC,CAWSVQGGFLNEQFF
TRBJ2-7,TRBD2,-,TRBV9,TGTGCCAGCAGCGAGGGACTAGCGACCTCCTACGAGCAGTACTTC,CASSEGLATSYEQYF
TRBJ1-2,-,-,TRBV28,TGTGCCAGCAAGCAGGCAGCTAACTATGGCTACACCTTC,CASKQAANYGYTF
TRBJ2-7,TRBD1,-,TRBV7-9,TGTGCCAGCAGCTTCTCCGGGACAGGGTCCCACGAGCAGTACTTC,CASSFSGTGSHEQYF
TRBJ2-2,-,-,TRBV7-9,TGTGCCAGCAGCCGTACAGGGCCCGGGGAGCTGTTTTTT,CASSRTGPGELFF
TRBJ1-1,-,-,TRBV25-1,TGTGCCAGCAGTGAGATCGGCCTAGATGTGTCTGAAGCTTTCTTT,CASSEIGLDVSEAFF
TRBJ1-5,TRBD1,-,TRBV2,TGTGCCAGCAGTGAAGTAGCTGACAGGGGGCCACCGCATTTT,CASSEVADRGPPHF
TRBJ2-1,-,-,TRBV9,TGTGCCAGCAGCGTAGGAGGAGGCTCCTACAATGAGCAGTTCTTC,CASSVGGGSYNEQFF
TRBJ2-7,TRBD1,-,TRBV29-1,TGCAGCGTTACACGCGGGGACAGGAACTCCTACGAGCAGTACTTC,CSVTRGDRNSYEQYF
TRBJ1-5,-,-,TRBV6-1,TGTGCCAGCAGTGCCCACGACGGGGTAAATCAGCCCCAGCATTTT,CASSAHDGVNQPQHF
TRBJ1-1,TRBD1,few,TRBV28,TGTGCCAGCAGAGAGAGACAGGGGAACACTGAAGCTTTCTTT,CASRERQGNTEAFF
TRBJ1-2,-,-,TRBV7-9,TGTGCCAGCAGCTTAGGGCAGTATGGCTACACCTTC,CASSLGQYGYTF
TRBJ1-3,-,-,TRBV30,TGTGCCTTAGAACCAATCAGAAACACCATATATTTT,CALEPIRNTIYF
TRBJ2-2,TRBD2,-,TRBV7-2,TGTGCCAGCAGCCTGGGACTAGCGGGGGAGCTGTTTTTT,CASSLGLAGELFF
TRBJ2-1,-,-,TRBV7-8,TGTGCCAGCAGCTTAGGGACAACTCTCTACAATGAGCAGTTCTTC,CASSLGTTLYNEQFF
TRBJ2-7,TRBD2,-,TRBV29-1,TGCAGCGTTGGGAGTAGCGGGGGTGACGAGCAGTACTTC,CSVGSSGGDEQYF
TRBJ2-7,-,-,TRBV19,TGTGCCAGTAGTATAGGTGCCGGTCTCCCCCACGAGCAGTACTTC,CASSIGAGLPHEQYF
TRBJ1-4,-,-,TRBV19,TGTGCCAGTAGTATGGGGCCAGGTGAAAAACTGTTTTTT,CASSMGPGEKLFF
TRBJ1-4,-,-,TRBV7-9,TGTGCCAGCAGCTTGCCGGGAGTCCCGGGACTGTTTTTT,CASSLPGVPGLFF
TRBJ2-3,-,-,TRBV30,TGTGCCGCGGCAGGAGGCTCTAGCACAGATACGCAGTATTTT,CAAAGGSSTDTQYF
TRBJ1-5,TRBD1,-,TRBV6-5,TGTGCCAGCAGGGCTGACAGGACAGGGCAGCCCCAGCATTTT,CASRADRTGQPQHF
TRBJ1-1,-,-,TRBV10-3,TGTGCCACCGGTTTAGGGGACACTGAAGCTTTCTTT,CATGLGDTEAFF
TRBJ1-1,-,-,TRBV27,TGTGCCAGCAGTTTAGGGGCGTCGAACACTGAAGCTTTCTTT,CASSLGASNTEAFF
TRBJ2-1,TRBD1,-,TRBV29-1,TGCAGCGACGTCGGGACAGGGTATAACAATGAGCAGTTCTTC,CSDVGTGYNNEQFF
TRBJ1-1,-,-,TRBV4-2,TGTGCCAGCAGCCAAGGTCAGGGGCCGAACACTGAAGCTTTCTTT,CASSQGQGPNTEAFF
TRBJ2-3,-,-,TRBV5-1,TGCGCCAGCAGCTTAGCGGGTCGGACTAGCACAGATACGCAGTATTTT,CASSLAGRTSTDTQYF
TRBJ2-3,TRBD2,once,TRBV29-1,TGCAGCGTCTCAAAGACTAGCGGGGCCACAGATACGCAGTATTTT,CSVSKTSGATDTQYF
TRBJ2-1,TRBD2,-,TRBV5-1,TGCGCCAGCAGTACTAGCGGGAGGAACAATGAGCAGTTCTTC,CASSTSGRNNEQFF
TRBJ1-1,TRBD1,-,TRBV6-1,TGTGCCAGCAGTGAATGGTGGACAGGAGACACTGAAGCTTTCTTT,CASSEWWTGDTEAFF
TRBJ1-1,TRBD1,few,TRBV2,TGTGCCAGCAGTGAACTCAGGGGGCATAGAGCTTTCTTT,CASSELRGHRAFF